This TCR beta chain was recovered during a study of regulatory T cells in long-lasting Graves disease. Time point of the sample: persistent/refractory GD, antithyroid drugs over 5 years with positive TRAb. PBMC RNA served as the TCR library source. A blood draw put about 9 milliliters of peripheral blood into EDTA tubes. Investigators prepared the TCR beta libraries by applying iRepertoire HTBI primers and Arm-PCR of CDR3 regions. TCRdb recomputed calls from the multiplex PCR reads with MiXCR, one row per CDR3 protein. The table records 350,000 to 450,000 distinct CDR3 sequences, around 20% of them present only once. Ten or more counts support this clonotype. Germline V gene lookup returns CDR1 MDHEN and CDR2 SYDVKM. The CDR3 loop spans 15 amino acids. V was cut by 3 bases and J by 4 bases, with 12 bases left in between.

This sample comprised peripheral blood mononuclear cells (PBMCs), obtained when the disease was refractory, from a patient treated with antithyroid drugs. This sequence originates from a female donor with Graves disease. The chain employs TRBV28 and TRBJ1-4; no definite D call. The CDR3 spells CASSLQYSLNEKLFF. The CDR3 DNA reads TGTGCCAGCAGTTTGCAATACTCTCTTAATGAAAAACTGTTTTTT.